This T cell receptor (beta chain) comes out of a study of T cell changes during pregnancy in multiple sclerosis. The assay was immunoSEQ multiplex PCR, and TCRdb's table has in-frame clones only and misses some. Altogether about 53,000 clones are present, 92% being singletons, with the ten largest covering 0.5%. Germline assignment: CDR1 SGHTA and CDR2 FQGNSA. Trimming at V came to 6 bases and at J to 3 bases, leaving 3 bases not matched to a gene. This CDR3 has 13 amino acids. The sequences come from CD4+ T cells from peripheral blood mononuclear cells, collected in the third trimester of pregnancy. The chain recombines TRBV7-2 with TRBJ2-7; 9 positions agree with TRBD1. The sequence was collected from a female donor with multiple sclerosis, enrolled in a pregnancy study. The CDR3 region is CASRRTGDYEQYF. DNA of the CDR3: TGTGCCAGCAGAAGGACAGGGGACTACGAGCAGTACTTC. Complete variable domain (other parts from reference TRBV7-2 and TRBJ2-7): GAGVSQSPSNKVTEKGKDVELRCDPISGHTALYWYRQSLGQGLEFLIYFQGNSAPDKSGLPSDRFSAERTGGSVSTLTIQRTQQEDSAVYLCASRRTGDYEQYFGPGTRLTVT.